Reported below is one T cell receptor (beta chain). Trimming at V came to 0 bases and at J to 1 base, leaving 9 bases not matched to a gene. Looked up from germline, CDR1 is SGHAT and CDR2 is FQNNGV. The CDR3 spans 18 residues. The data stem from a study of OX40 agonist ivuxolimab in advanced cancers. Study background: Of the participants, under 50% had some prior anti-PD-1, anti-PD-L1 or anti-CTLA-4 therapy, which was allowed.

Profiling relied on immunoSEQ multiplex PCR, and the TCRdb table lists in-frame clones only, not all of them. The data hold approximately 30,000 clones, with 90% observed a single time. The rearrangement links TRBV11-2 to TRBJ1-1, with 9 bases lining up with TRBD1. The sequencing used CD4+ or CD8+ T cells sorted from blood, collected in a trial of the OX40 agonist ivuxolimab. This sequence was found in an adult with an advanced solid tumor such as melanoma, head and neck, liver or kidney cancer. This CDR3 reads CASSLEIPGTGSNTEAFF. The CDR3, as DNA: TGTGCCAGCAGCTTAGAAATACCCGGGACAGGGTCGAACACTGAAGCTTTCTTT. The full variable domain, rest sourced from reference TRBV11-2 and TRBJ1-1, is EAGVAQSPRYKIIEKRQSVAFWCNPISGHATLYWYQQILGQGPKLLIQFQNNGVVDDSQLPKDRFSAERLKGVDSTLKIQPAKLEDSAVYLCASSLEIPGTGSNTEAFFGQGTRLTVV.